This entry describes one T cell receptor (beta chain). The source of the sample is a study of blood T cell repertoires in COVID-19. At the level of the study: Both acute and convalescent COVID-19 samples were obtained from the United States, Italy and Spain.

Trimming shortened V by 5 bases and J by 4 bases, and 9 bases separated the two germline ends. The CDR3 contains 13 residues. Germline lookup yields CDR1 ENHRY and CDR2 SYGVKD. Participant-given clinical history determined each cohort assignment. Recovered Cohort 3 donors showed two negative PCRs, clearance, or symptom resolution. Original processing methods: Amplification of reference gene primers provided the estimated nucleated cell counts. Measured with immunoSEQ multiplex PCR; TCRdb has only the in-frame clones, and not every one. Clonal size and the V and J genes are those of that table, whereas D and trimming came from the DNA. This sample has some 490,000 clones, with around 85% found just once.

The chain links TRBV10-3 to TRBJ1-5; TRBD1 is a possible D gene (5 bases). The sequenced sample was PBMCs or T cells enriched from blood (not recorded which). The receptor was derived from a woman in her sixties or seventies who had recovered from COVID-19. CDR3 sequence: CAISQGWNQPQHF. In nucleotides, the CDR3 is TGTGCCATCAGTCAGGGTTGGAATCAGCCCCAGCATTTT.